A single sample is the source of the 24 T cell receptor beta chains below, sequenced in a study of T cells in Graves' hyperthyroidism and ophthalmopathy. TCR beta CDR3 sequences were amplified from RNA transcripts. In the first-round RT-PCR of the TCR CDR3, the HTBI primer set was used. Via MiXCR, TCRdb re-called the multiplex PCR reads, giving one row per CDR3 protein. The table has around 380,000 distinct CDR3 sequences, roughly 13% seen once. Sequencing was carried out using blood. The receptors shown here come from a man younger than 45 with Graves' hyperthyroidism that later progressed to Graves' ophthalmopathy.

This clonotype was observed once. The chain links TRBV20-1 to TRBJ2-1; perhaps TRBD2 as D (6 bases). In germline, CDR1 is DFQATT, CDR2 SNEGSKA (reference sequence). The CDR3 loop spans 16 amino acids. The V end lost 6 bases, the J end lost 2 bases, and 20 bases lay between the germline ends. The CDR3 coding sequence is TGCAGTGCGTGGGATGGGGGGAACGCTCCCTACAATGAGCAGTTCTTC. It codes for CSAWDGGNAPYNEQFF.

This clonotype was seen more than once but under ten times. DNA for the CDR3: TGCGCCAGCAGTGTGGACCGTTACGAAGAGAACAATGAGCAGTTCTTC. Amino acids: CASSVDRYEENNEQFF. The chain couples TRBV10-1 to TRBJ2-1, with D unclear. The V gene's germline CDR1 is WNHNN and CDR2 SYGVQD (reference sequence). This CDR3 has 16 residues. V gave up 4 bases and J gave up 5 bases, with 18 bases separating them.

This clonotype has a count of ten or more. V usage is TRBV12-3 or TRBV12-4 and J usage is TRBJ1-6, with TRBD1 identical over 7 bases. CDR3 length: 17 residues. J was trimmed by 14 bases and V by 4 bases; bases with no gene match: 20. CDR3 sequence: CASSSYTLVTGVGTLHF. CDR3 in DNA: TGTGCCAGCAGTTCATATACCTTAGTTACAGGGGTCGGAACCCTCCACTTT.

This clonotype occurred many times. The chain recombines TRBV15 with TRBJ2-1, with 9 bases aligning to TRBD2. V lost 0 bases to trimming and J lost 3 bases; unmatched junction nucleotides: 9. Germline CDR1 reads LNHNV; CDR2 reads YYDKDF (reference sequence). The CDR3 spans 18 residues. The CDR3 DNA follows: TGTGCCACCAGCAGAGATCCGATAATGCGGGGGGGCTACAATGAGCAGTTCTTC. It is translated as CATSRDPIMRGGYNEQFF.

The rearrangement joins TRBV6-5 to TRBJ2-1; 10 bases are a match to TRBD2. The CDR3 is 16 amino acids. The V gene end was trimmed by 6 bases and the J gene end by 8 bases; junction bases not matched to a gene: 13. The germline CDR1 and CDR2 sequences are MNHEY and SVGAGI. This CDR3 reads CASSDSASGGGHEQFF. CDR3 sequence (DNA): TGTGCCAGCAGCGACTCAGCTAGCGGGGGAGGGCATGAGCAGTTCTTC.

The genes are TRBV5-6 and TRBJ2-7; unclear D gene. The length of the CDR3 is 13 residues. The ends were cut back, 0 bases at V and 6 bases at J, with 10 bases in the middle. Germline CDR1 SGHDT, CDR2 YYEEEE. The CDR3 here is CASSLVGWVEQYF. For the CDR3, the DNA is TGTGCCAGCAGCTTGGTAGGGTGGGTCGAGCAGTACTTC.

A few counts support this clonotype. The chain has TRBV20-1 and TRBJ1-5; the D is unclear. Germline CDR1 DFQATT, CDR2 SNEGSKA (reference sequence). V lost 5 bases and J 6 bases, leaving 14 bases between the germline ends. The CDR3 sequence is 13 residues long. This CDR3 is CSAQGPSGQPQHF. Written as DNA, the CDR3 is TGCAGTGCTCAAGGACCGTCAGGTCAGCCCCAGCATTTT.

This clonotype was seen at least ten times. The rearrangement uses TRBV20-1 and TRBJ2-7; maybe TRBD2 (5 bases). V was pared by 5 bases and J by 4 bases, with 15 bases between. The CDR3 is made up of 13 amino acids. In germline, CDR1 is DFQATT, CDR2 SNEGSKA (reference sequence). The CDR3 sequence is CSARTGLAYEQYF. The CDR3 region has the DNA TGCAGTGCTCGAACTGGTCTAGCTTACGAGCAGTACTTC.

This clonotype was seen many times. The chain recombines TRBV28 with TRBJ1-3; D unresolved. The V end lost 2 bases, the J end lost 3 bases, and 5 bases lay between the germline ends. This CDR3 has 13 residues. Germline values: CDR1 MDHEN, CDR2 SYDVKM. CDR3 coding DNA: TGTGCCAGCAGTTTAATCAGTGGAAACACCATATATTTT. It is translated as CASSLISGNTIYF. The full variable domain, completed using reference TRBV28 and TRBJ1-3, is DVKVTQSSRYLVKRTGEKVFLECVQDMDHENMFWYRQDPGLGLRLIYFSYDVKMKEKGDIPEGYSVSREKKERFSLILESASTNQTSMYLCASSLISGNTIYFGEGSWLTVV.

This clonotype has ten or more counts. This sequence joins TRBV12-3 or TRBV12-4 and TRBJ2-5, with a weak D call TRBD2 (5 bases). V shed 5 bases and J shed 1 base, with 17 bases lying between them. The CDR3 is 16 residues long. The CDR3 sequence is CASSHRGTWSQETQYF. CDR3 sequence (DNA): TGTGCCAGCAGTCACCGGGGAACCTGGAGCCAAGAGACCCAGTACTTC.

CDR3 protein: CASSPPSTEANVLTF. CDR3 in DNA: TGTGCCAGCTCACCTCCCTCGACAGAGGCCAACGTCCTGACTTTC. The chain joins TRBV18 to TRBJ2-6; weak D call: TRBD1 (5 bases). Trimming removed 3 bases from V and 6 bases from J, with 12 bases in between. Germline assignment: CDR1 KGHSH and CDR2 LQKENI. The CDR3 has 15 amino acids.

This clonotype was observed a handful of times. This chain uses TRBV4-1 with TRBJ2-1; no definite D call. Per germline, CDR1 MGHRA and CDR2 YSYEKL. V shed 3 bases and J shed 7 bases, with 10 bases lying between them. CDR3 length: 13 residues. The CDR3 protein is CASSHPGSNEQFF. CDR3 in DNA: TGCGCCAGCAGCCACCCCGGCTCGAATGAGCAGTTCTTC.

This clonotype was observed a handful of times. The chain recombines TRBV6-1 with TRBJ2-2; weak D call: TRBD1 (5 bases). This CDR3 region has 14 residues. The V gene lost 5 bases and the J gene lost 6 bases, with 13 bases spanning the gap. The germline CDR1 and CDR2 sequences are MNHNS and SASEGT. CDR3 nucleotides: TGTGCCAGCAGTCCCCCAGGGTCGGCCGGGGAGCTGTTTTTT. Translated, it gives CASSPPGSAGELFF.

This clonotype was observed at least ten times. The chain couples TRBV7-9 to TRBJ1-6; TRBD1 is a possible D gene (5 bases). The CDR3 is 14 residues long. The V end was cut by 2 bases, the J end by 4 bases, with 6 bases between. Germline assignment: CDR1 SEHNR and CDR2 FQNEAQ (reference sequence). The CDR3 reads CASSLKGYNSPLHF. In nucleotides, the CDR3 is TGTGCCAGCAGCTTAAAGGGGTATAATTCACCCCTCCACTTT.

This chain connects TRBV7-2 to TRBJ1-2; tentative D call: TRBD1 (6 bases). CDR1 is SGHTA and CDR2 is FQGNSA in the germline V gene. The length of the CDR3 is 14 residues. V lost 2 bases and J 8 bases, leaving 15 bases between the germline ends. For the CDR3, the DNA is TGTGCCAGCAGCTTAACGGAGGGGGGAATCGGCTACACCTTC. Protein product: CASSLTEGGIGYTF. The full variable domain, with the rest looked up from reference TRBV7-2 and TRBJ1-2, is GAGVSQSPSNKVTEKGKDVELRCDPISGHTALYWYRQSLGQGLEFLIYFQGNSAPDKSGLPSDRFSAERTGGSVSTLTIQRTQQEDSAVYLCASSLTEGGIGYTFGSGTRLTVV.

In its sample, this clonotype was seen a few times. One junction end disagrees with the germline gene, perhaps due to a read error. The chain joins TRBV2 to TRBJ2-5; no clear D. The CDR3 runs 12 residues. The germline V gene has CDR1 SNHLY and CDR2 FYNNEI. The CDR3 here is CAGSYAKETQYF. The CDR3 nucleotides are TGTGCCGGCAGTTACGCAAAAGAGACCCAGTACTTC.

This clonotype occurred many times. The genes are TRBV5-1 and TRBJ2-2, with a possible D match to TRBD1 (7 bases). Germline-derived CDR1 and CDR2 are SGHRS and YFSETQ. There are 15 residues in the CDR3. Trimming left V 4 bases short and J 0 bases short, with 10 bases between. The CDR3 sequence is CASSPGGTNTGELFF. CDR3 coding DNA: TGCGCCAGCAGCCCAGGGGGGACGAACACCGGGGAGCTGTTTTTT.

The rearrangement joins TRBV24-1 to TRBJ2-7; D remains unclear. CDR3 size: 14 residues. The germline V gene encodes CDR1 KGHDR and CDR2 SFDVKD. V was cut by 9 bases and J by 0 bases, with 14 bases left in between. CDR3 amino acids: CATPDGRDSYEQYF. The CDR3 DNA is TGTGCCACCCCTGATGGCAGAGACTCCTACGAGCAGTACTTC.

This chain uses TRBV4-1 with TRBJ1-6; no clear D. Germline CDR1 and CDR2: MGHRA and YSYEKL. Trimming took 4 bases from V and 11 from J, leaving 12 bases between them. The CDR3 spans 13 residues. The DNA of the CDR3 is TGCGCCAGCAGCCCAGTCGGGGATCCACCCCTCCACTTT. Translation gives CASSPVGDPPLHF.

This clonotype was counted ten times or more. V is TRBV5-1 and J is TRBJ2-7; D perhaps matches TRBD2 (5 bases). The V gene lost 6 bases and the J gene lost 2 bases, with 15 bases spanning the gap. This CDR3 contains 14 residues. CDR1 and CDR2 (germline): SGHRS, YFSETQ. CDR3 sequence reads: CASTLNSGPYEQYF. CDR3 coding DNA: TGCGCCAGCACCCTAAACAGCGGACCCTACGAGCAGTACTTC.

The CDR3 region is CAISDITGAYEQYF. CDR3 coding DNA: TGTGCCATCAGTGATATCACAGGAGCCTACGAGCAGTACTTC. The chain couples TRBV10-3 to TRBJ2-7; TRBD1 might be the D (5 bases). The CDR3 has 14 residues. The germline V gene encodes CDR1 ENHRY and CDR2 SYGVKD. Trimming cost V 3 bases and J 2 bases, with 11 bases left between them.

This clonotype was counted only a few times. This chain links TRBV9 with TRBJ2-7, with TRBD1 matching over 7 bases. V was pared by 2 bases and J by 0 bases, with 5 bases of the junction left unmatched. There are 15 residues in the CDR3. CDR1 and CDR2 (germline): SGDLS, YYNGEE. The CDR3 region has the DNA TGTGCCAGCAGCGTCGGGACAGCTAACTCCTACGAGCAGTACTTC. This gives the protein CASSVGTANSYEQYF.

This clonotype appeared many times. J is TRBJ2-5 and V is TRBV20-1; D remains ambiguous. Trimming cost V 3 bases and J 5 bases, with 16 bases left between them. Germline CDR1 DFQATT, CDR2 SNEGSKA (reference sequence). The CDR3 is made up of 14 amino acids. Written as DNA, the CDR3 is TGCAGTGCTAGCGCCCAGCAGAGTTCGGAGACCCAGTACTTC. Its protein product is CSASAQQSSETQYF.

The chain recombines TRBV19 with TRBJ1-2; 8 bases are a match to TRBD1. Germline V CDR1 and CDR2: LNHDA, SQIVND (reference sequence). This CDR3 is built from 12 residues. J lost 8 bases, V lost 9 bases, and 8 bases had no gene match. CDR3 coding DNA: TGTGCCAGCGCCGACAGGGGCAAAGGCTACACCTTC. As protein: CASADRGKGYTF.